Shown below are 12 T cell receptor beta chains from a single sample sequenced in a study of PD-L1 blockade in urothelial cancer. Assay: immunoSEQ multiplex PCR; the TCRdb copy retains only in-frame clones and omits some. This sample has approximately 100,000 clones, with about 85% found just once. This specimen was PBMCs, taken around atezolizumab (anti-PD-L1) treatment. The receptors come from a man aged 45 to 65 with urothelial cancer.

The V call is TRBV28, the J call TRBJ1-5; D not resolved. The V and J ends lost 6 bases and 4 bases respectively, with 16 bases between them. Germline V CDR1 and CDR2: MDHEN, SYDVKM. The CDR3 spans 15 residues. The DNA of the CDR3 is TGTGCCAGCAGCAACAGTAGGACTGAGAATCAGCCCCAGCATTTT. It specifies CASSNSRTENQPQHF. Combining the CDR3 with reference TRBV28 and TRBJ1-5 gives the whole variable domain DVKVTQSSRYLVKRTGEKVFLECVQDMDHENMFWYRQDPGLGLRLIYFSYDVKMKEKGDIPEGYSVSREKKERFSLILESASTNQTSMYLCASSNSRTENQPQHFGDGTRLSIL.

The genes are TRBV27 and TRBJ2-2, with D maybe TRBD2 (5 bases). The V end was cut by 4 bases, the J end by 6 bases, with 18 bases between. Per the germline V gene, CDR1 is MNHEY and CDR2 is SMNVEV (reference sequence). The length of the CDR3 is 16 residues. This CDR3 is CASSSGRGVGPGELFF. In DNA, the CDR3 is TGTGCCAGCAGTTCCGGCCGGGGTGTCGGGCCCGGGGAGCTGTTTTTT.

The genes are TRBV9 and TRBJ1-1; 9 nucleotides line up with TRBD1. The CDR3 is 14 amino acids. Germline values: CDR1 SGDLS, CDR2 YYNGEE. With V trimmed by 6 bases and J by 5 bases, 8 bases remained unmatched. The CDR3 spells CASKPGQGRTEAFF. CDR3 nucleotide sequence: TGTGCCAGCAAACCGGGACAGGGAAGGACTGAAGCTTTCTTT.

The chain links TRBV19 to TRBJ1-5; the match to TRBD1 covers 9 bases. Germline loops: CDR1 LNHDA, CDR2 SQIVND (reference sequence). This CDR3 is built from 17 residues. Trimming took 3 bases from V and 3 from J; bases not matched to a gene: 9. As DNA, the CDR3 is TGTGCCAGTAGTATCGGTAGACAGGGGGTCCTCAATCAGCCCCAGCATTTT. Translation gives CASSIGRQGVLNQPQHF.

This chain links TRBV28 with TRBJ2-7; 8 positions agree with TRBD1. Germline CDR1 MDHEN, CDR2 SYDVKM. V shed 4 bases and J 4 bases; nucleotides not matched to a gene: 9. This CDR3 contains 15 residues. CDR3: CASSSGQGIVYEQYF. Written as DNA, the CDR3 is TGTGCCAGCAGTTCCGGACAGGGTATCGTTTACGAGCAGTACTTC. Variable domain in full (rest from reference TRBV28 and TRBJ2-7): DVKVTQSSRYLVKRTGEKVFLECVQDMDHENMFWYRQDPGLGLRLIYFSYDVKMKEKGDIPEGYSVSREKKERFSLILESASTNQTSMYLCASSSGQGIVYEQYFGPGTRLTVT.

This chain uses TRBV6-5 with TRBJ1-2; unclear D gene. Trimming removed 1 base at V and 4 bases at J, with 13 bases between. The CDR3 runs 15 residues. The germline CDR1 and CDR2 sequences are MNHEY and SVGAGI. CDR3 nucleotide sequence: TGTGCCAGCAGTTACTGGCGCGACGACATCTATGGCTACACCTTC. Translated, it gives CASSYWRDDIYGYTF.

The genes are TRBV9 and TRBJ2-3; 8 bases match TRBD1. This CDR3 is built from 14 residues. Germline CDR1 is SGDLS and CDR2 is YYNGEE. The V segment lost 2 bases and the J segment 6 bases; nucleotides outside the gene matches: 5. DNA of the CDR3: TGTGCCAGCAGCGTTCTACAGGGGGAGGATACGCAGTATTTT. Encoded protein: CASSVLQGEDTQYF.

The chain is built from TRBV7-9 and TRBJ2-7; tentative D call: TRBD1 (5 bases). V shed 2 bases and J shed 6 bases, with 17 bases lying between them. Germline CDR1 SEHNR, CDR2 FQNEAQ (reference sequence). This CDR3 region has 15 residues. CDR3 coding DNA: TGTGCCAGCAGCTTAAGTCACAGTGGGGCATTCGAGCAGTACTTC. It specifies CASSLSHSGAFEQYF.

The genes are TRBV5-4 and TRBJ2-1; 10 positions match TRBD2. CDR3 length: 17 residues. The germline CDR1 and CDR2 sequences are SGHNT and YYREEE (reference sequence). Losses at the gene ends were 6 bases for V and 6 bases for J; bases not matched to a gene: 15. Written as DNA, the CDR3 is TGTGCCAGCACTACGGGGGCTAGCGGGAGTTGGCCCAATGAGCAGTTCTTC. This encodes CASTTGASGSWPNEQFF.

This chain uses TRBV5-1 with TRBJ1-2; 9 bases match TRBD1. The CDR3 consists of 15 residues. Germline lookup yields CDR1 SGHRS and CDR2 YFSETQ. The V gene end was trimmed by 2 bases and the J gene end by 4 bases; junction bases not matched to a gene: 6. The CDR3 nucleotides read TGCGCCAGCAGCTTCACAGGGGGCCAGAGCTATGGCTACACCTTC. This translates into CASSFTGGQSYGYTF.

This clone was detected only a few times. This sequence joins TRBV6-1 and TRBJ1-6, with D possibly being TRBD1 (5 bases). V was cut by 3 bases and J by 10 bases, with 13 bases left in between. The CDR3 consists of 14 residues. Germline V gene data show CDR1 as MNHNS and CDR2 as SASEGT. Here the CDR3 reads CASSDQGAFSPLHF. The DNA for the CDR3 is TGTGCCAGCAGTGATCAAGGGGCTTTCTCACCCCTCCACTTT.

This clone was observed a few times. V and J are TRBV6-5 and TRBJ2-5; TRBD2 matches at 11 bases. The CDR3 has 13 residues. With V trimmed by 4 bases and J by 10 bases, 5 bases remained unmatched. Germline values: CDR1 MNHEY, CDR2 SVGAGI. CDR3 region: CASSLAGGAGQYF. The DNA of the CDR3 is TGTGCCAGCAGTTTAGCGGGGGGGGCGGGCCAGTACTTC.